This TCR beta chain was recorded in a study of cytomegalovirus exposure and HLA in healthy donors. The PCR made use of 60 Vbeta and 13 Jbeta primers. Generated by immunoSEQ multiplex PCR, the TCRdb table keeps only in-frame clones and is missing some. This sample's clone table lists some 150,000 clones. The CDR3 runs 14 residues. Germline lookup yields CDR1 MNHEY and CDR2 SVGAGI. The J segment lost 3 bases and the V segment lost 8 bases, leaving 10 bases of the junction unmatched. The genes are TRBV6-5 and TRBJ2-7; TRBD2 matches 7 bases. The sample taken for sequencing was PBMCs. The clonotype comes from a woman between 18 and 30 years old in good health and CMV-seronegative. In nucleotides, the CDR3 is TGTGCCAGCGCAAGATTAGCGGGCGGCTACGAGCAGTACTTC. This sequence encodes CASARLAGGYEQYF.